This record concerns one TCR beta chain sequence. Generated by immunoSEQ multiplex PCR, the TCRdb table keeps only in-frame clones and is missing some. The table lists 700,000 or so clones, around 85% of them singletons. This record belongs to a study of shared T cell receptors in the human thymus. These data also formed part of another study, on human thymus T cells. That source adds: The related literature has documented a marked overlap of thymic repertoires among unrelated individuals.

Material: thymocytes. The sequence was collected from a girl under two years old with a congenital heart defect.

The CDR3 region is CASSQDKEGQVPRTGELFF. The DNA for the CDR3 is TGCGCCAGCAGCCAAGATAAGGAGGGACAGGTTCCTCGCACCGGGGAGCTGTTTTTT. This sequence joins TRBV4-3 and TRBJ2-2, with 8 bases aligning to TRBD1. The CDR3 is 19 amino acids. Germline V gene data show CDR1 as LGHNA and CDR2 as YSLEER. V shed 0 bases and J 4 bases; nucleotides not matched to a gene: 13.